This T cell receptor (beta chain) originates from a study of beta chain features in type 1 diabetes. Findings of the study overall: Across all four CD4+ subsets, people with type 1 diabetes showed modestly shorter TCRB CDR3s.

Expressed TCRB transcripts got sequenced, as all isolated RNA was reverse transcribed. The assay was immunoSEQ multiplex PCR, and TCRdb's table has in-frame clones only and misses some. The sample has around 250,000 clones, about 14% seen once. This clone was picked up a small number of times. Its antigen is unknown. Germline CDR1 reads SGHDT; CDR2 reads YYEEEE. V lost 4 bases and J lost 5; bases outside the gene matches: 11. CDR3 size: 15 residues. The sequence derives from a man aged 25-45 years with type 1 diabetes. Sequencing used naive CD4+ T cells from blood. The chain carries TRBV5-6 and TRBJ2-5, with 7 bases fitting TRBD1. CDR3 DNA: TGTGCCAGCAGCACCCGGGACAGCGGAAGGGAGACCCAGTACTTC. This sequence encodes CASSTRDSGRETQYF.